Sequencing of this TCR beta chain was carried out in a study of T cell responses to AZD1222 COVID-19 vaccine. Overall study findings and caveats: Compared with day 0, the breadth and depth of the Spike-specific TCR repertoire rose significantly after two doses of AZD1222. Among the donors, most were white British and more were female, and clonal diversity was possibly underestimated.

Germline values: CDR1 LNHNV, CDR2 YYDKDF (reference sequence). The CDR3 loop spans 14 amino acids. Trimming removed 0 bases from V and 6 bases from J, with 9 bases in between. Of note for this clone: The antigen is not known.

Clones were sequenced by immunoSEQ multiplex PCR, and TCRdb holds only the in-frame ones, with some missing. Of more than 100,000 clones in the sample, around 93% were seen once. The chain couples TRBV15 to TRBJ1-5; D is unclear. Sequenced material: peripheral blood, taken 28 days after the second AZD1222 dose. This sequence originates from an adult who received the AZD1222 COVID-19 vaccine. The CDR3 sequence: CATSRDPIPQPQHF. DNA for the CDR3: TGTGCCACCAGCAGAGACCCCATCCCTCAGCCCCAGCATTTT.